This T cell receptor (beta chain) was captured in a study of blood T cells in healthy people across ages. There are many counts of this clonotype. For the second PCR, which ran for roughly 7 to 11 cycles, a sample-barcoded 5' primer and a J-beta primer mix were used. TCRdb re-called the 5' RACE reads through MiXCR, storing one row per CDR3 protein. The sample has 1,800,000 or so distinct CDR3 sequences; 30% to 40% are singletons. Germline CDR1 and CDR2: MNHEY and SVGAGI. V lost 6 bases, J lost 3 bases, and 13 bases lay in between. This CDR3 has 14 residues. V usage is TRBV6-5 and J usage is TRBJ2-3; maybe TRBD2 (5 bases). The sequenced sample was blood. This clonotype originated in a human donor in good health. This CDR3 is CASRTGLATDTQYF. CDR3 bases: TGTGCCAGCAGAACGGGGTTGGCAACAGATACGCAGTATTTT.